The 28 T cell receptor beta chains below all came from one sample that was sequenced in a study of a mutant IDH1 vaccine in newly diagnosed glioma. The time point is: baseline, week 1 (first vaccination visit). Treatment of the sample: pre-vaccination baseline after standard-of-care therapy. Sequenced by immunoSEQ multiplex PCR; TCRdb stores in-frame clones only, minus some. This sample yields about 70,000 clones, of which more than 70% are seen a single time; approximately 4.5% belongs to the top ten. The specimen was peripheral blood mononuclear cells (PBMCs), collected from a glioma patient treated with radiotherapy, temozolomide or both. Receptor source: a young woman with glioma. Some clones in this sample may be carry-over from other donors' samples.

V usage is TRBV6-5 and J usage is TRBJ2-1; D is unresolved. The CDR3 extends over 14 amino acids. Per the germline V gene, CDR1 is MNHEY and CDR2 is SVGAGI. V was cut by 5 bases and J by 0 bases, with 8 bases left in between. CDR3 residues: CASSTTSSYNEQFF. The CDR3 DNA is TGTGCCAGCAGTACAACAAGCTCCTACAATGAGCAGTTCTTC.

V usage is TRBV5-1 and J usage is TRBJ1-2; 7 nucleotides match TRBD1. Looked up from germline, CDR1 is SGHRS and CDR2 is YFSETQ. The CDR3 contains 12 residues. The ends lost 0 bases at V and 10 bases at J; junction bases unmatched: 3. Here the CDR3 reads CASSLVQGVYTF. The CDR3 DNA reads as TGCGCCAGCAGCTTGGTCCAGGGGGTCTACACCTTC.

This clone was counted a few times. The chain joins TRBV18 to TRBJ1-5; D may be TRBD1 (6 bases). V lost 2 bases and J lost 4, with 15 bases in between. Germline CDR1 KGHSH, CDR2 LQKENI. There are 16 residues in the CDR3. The CDR3 region has the DNA TGTGCCAGCTCACCATCGGTACAGGGCCTTAATCAGCCCCAGCATTTT. Translation: CASSPSVQGLNQPQHF.

The V gene is TRBV5-6, the J gene TRBJ1-1; no reliable D call. This CDR3 has 14 amino acids. The germline V gene has CDR1 SGHDT and CDR2 YYEEEE. Deletions cut 4 bases from V and 1 base from J, with 11 bases between. CDR3 protein: CASSPSNWNTEAFF. The CDR3 DNA sequence: TGTGCCAGCAGCCCTAGTAACTGGAACACTGAAGCTTTCTTT.

This sequence joins TRBV18 and TRBJ2-6, with 9 bases aligning to TRBD1. CDR1 KGHSH and CDR2 LQKENI come from the germline V gene. This CDR3 is 19 amino acids long. V gave up 0 bases and J gave up 1 base; unmatched junction bases: 7. Written as DNA, the CDR3 is TGTGCCAGCTCACCACCGAGCACAGGGGGCTTATCTGGGGCCAACGTCCTGACTTTC. Its translation is CASSPPSTGGLSGANVLTF.

This clone was seen more than once but under ten times. The rearrangement links TRBV7-3 to TRBJ1-6; D possibly corresponds to TRBD1 (6 bases). V was trimmed by 2 bases and J by 10 bases, leaving 12 bases between them. The germline V gene encodes CDR1 SGHTA and CDR2 FQGTGA. CDR3 length: 14 amino acids. CDR3 in amino acids: CASSLSGEGSPLHF. CDR3 DNA: TGTGCCAGCAGCTTATCAGGGGAAGGCTCACCCCTCCACTTT.

This chain links TRBV9 with TRBJ1-4, with TRBD1 matching 7 bases. The CDR3 covers 13 residues. CDR1 is SGDLS and CDR2 is YYNGEE in the germline V gene. Unmatched junction bases numbered 6, after V lost 5 bases and J lost 8 bases. The CDR3 is CASRGKGGEKLFF. CDR3 coding DNA: TGTGCCAGCAGGGGGAAAGGGGGCGAAAAACTGTTTTTT.

The chain carries TRBV7-2 and TRBJ2-7, with TRBD2 as a possible D gene (5 bases). Per the germline V gene, CDR1 is SGHTA and CDR2 is FQGNSA. The germline V and J ends were trimmed by 5 bases and 4 bases, with 12 bases remaining between them. This CDR3 has 13 amino acids. Here the CDR3 reads CASSHTSGYEQYF. The CDR3 DNA follows: TGTGCCAGCAGCCACACGTCGGGGTACGAGCAGTACTTC.

The chain recombines TRBV6-5 with TRBJ1-1, with a tentative D call TRBD1 (6 bases). With 11 bases removed from V and 1 base from J, the gap between germline ends came to 17 bases. The germline CDR1 and CDR2 sequences are MNHEY and SVGAGI. The CDR3 spans 14 residues. The CDR3 nucleotides read TGTGCCGCGTCCTCGGGGGGCTGGAACACTGAAGCTTTCTTT. Translating it yields CAASSGGWNTEAFF.

The V gene is TRBV9, the J gene TRBJ2-1, with 9 bases matching TRBD1. This CDR3 comprises 15 residues. The junction had 9 bases not matched to a gene; V was cut back by 4 bases and J by 7 bases. Germline V gives CDR1 SGDLS, CDR2 YYNGEE. Here the CDR3 reads CASSLRQGVGNEQFF. The DNA of the CDR3 is TGTGCCAGCAGCCTAAGACAGGGGGTGGGGAATGAGCAGTTCTTC.

The chain uses TRBV6-5 and TRBJ2-7, with D hard to call. The CDR3 loop spans 14 amino acids. Germline V lookup: CDR1 MNHEY, CDR2 SVGAGI. With 2 bases removed from V and 1 base from J, the gap between germline ends came to 9 bases. The CDR3 nucleotides are TGTGCCAGCAGTTACGGGGAATGGTCCTACGAGCAGTACTTC. It is translated as CASSYGEWSYEQYF.

The table lists this clone with a count of one. V and J are TRBV30 and TRBJ2-6; D unresolved. The germline V and J ends were trimmed by 7 bases and 6 bases, with 7 bases remaining between them. This CDR3 spans 11 amino acids. Germline loops: CDR1 GTSNPN, CDR2 SVGIG (reference sequence). This CDR3 is CASRKANVLTF. CDR3 nucleotide sequence: TGTGCCTCCCGCAAGGCCAACGTCCTGACTTTC.

This clone ranks as medium-sized. The chain couples TRBV4-2 to TRBJ2-2; weak D call: TRBD2 (6 bases). Germline V CDR1 and CDR2: LGHNA, YNFKEQ. This CDR3 comprises 15 residues. Trimming took off 4 bases at V and 2 bases at J, with 11 bases between the two ends. CDR3 in amino acids: CASSPRLDNTGELFF. The CDR3 DNA sequence: TGTGCCAGCAGCCCACGACTAGATAACACCGGGGAGCTGTTTTTT.

The chain has TRBV5-1 and TRBJ2-3; perhaps D is TRBD1 or TRBD2 (6 bases each). The CDR3 runs 15 residues. V was pared by 0 bases and J by 5 bases, with 13 bases between. Germline V gene data show CDR1 as SGHRS and CDR2 as YFSETQ. In nucleotides, the CDR3 is TGCGCCAGCAGCTTGGGCCGGGGGCGAGGAGATACGCAGTATTTT. Translating gives CASSLGRGRGDTQYF.

The CDR3 reads CASSPTTGGRGTGELFF. The CDR3 DNA is TGTGCCAGCAGCCCGACGACAGGGGGTAGGGGCACCGGGGAGCTGTTTTTT. The genes are TRBV13 and TRBJ2-2; 9 bases align to TRBD1. The CDR3 is made up of 17 amino acids. Germline loops: CDR1 PRHDT, CDR2 FYEKMQ (reference sequence). Trimming cost V 5 bases and J 4 bases; bases outside gene matches: 11.

The chain has TRBV27 and TRBJ2-7; 13 bases line up with TRBD2. V gave up 5 bases and J gave up 0 bases; unmatched junction bases: 7. The CDR3 covers 17 residues. The V gene's germline CDR1 is MNHEY and CDR2 SMNVEV (reference sequence). For the CDR3, the DNA is TGTGCCAGCAGTCCCGGACTAGCGGGGGCCCGCTCCTACGAGCAGTACTTC. Amino acid sequence: CASSPGLAGARSYEQYF.

This chain links TRBV9 with TRBJ2-7; possibly TRBD1 for D (5 bases). CDR1 is SGDLS, CDR2 YYNGEE, per germline. V was clipped by 0 bases and J by 6 bases, with 7 bases between them. The CDR3 length is 12 residues. The CDR3 DNA sequence: TGTGCCAGCAGCGTAGCTCAGGGCGAGCAGTACTTC. This sequence encodes CASSVAQGEQYF.

The CDR3 region is CASSPWDLRTDTQYF. The CDR3 region has the DNA TGCGCCAGCAGCCCCTGGGACTTGCGCACAGATACGCAGTATTTT. This sequence joins TRBV5-1 and TRBJ2-3, with D perhaps matching TRBD2 (6 bases). The CDR3 consists of 15 residues. V lost 4 bases and J lost 1, with 13 bases in between. CDR1 and CDR2 from the germline V gene are SGHRS and YFSETQ.

This clone was counted once. V is TRBV2 and J is TRBJ2-2; 7 nucleotides match TRBD1. The CDR3 has 16 residues. J gave up 4 bases and V 1 base, and 6 bases lay outside the gene matches. The germline gives CDR1 SNHLY, CDR2 FYNNEI. Written as DNA, the CDR3 is TGTGCCAGCAGTGAAGGAGACAGGGTCCTCACCGGGGAGCTGTTTTTT. Translated: CASSEGDRVLTGELFF.

The chain joins TRBV5-4 to TRBJ1-1; D not resolved. CDR1 and CDR2 (germline): SGHNT, YYREEE (reference sequence). V lost 1 base and J 7 bases, leaving 5 bases between the germline ends. The CDR3 is made up of 11 amino acids. The CDR3 spells CASSLNGEAFF. CDR3 DNA sequence: TGTGCCAGCAGCTTGAATGGTGAAGCTTTCTTT. The variable domain in full, completed from reference TRBV5-4 and TRBJ1-1, reads ETGVTQSPTHLIKTRGQQVTLRCSSQSGHNTVSWYQQALGQGPQFIFQYYREEENGRGNFPPRFSGLQFPNYSSELNVNALELDDSALYLCASSLNGEAFFGQGTRLTVV.

Points on this clone: The sample holds other DNA sequences that translate to the same CDR3. CDR3 DNA sequence: TGTGCCAGCAGCCTTGCGACGGATACGCAGTATTTT. Translating gives CASSLATDTQYF. The chain recombines TRBV7-2 with TRBJ2-3; unclear D gene. Germline lookup yields CDR1 SGHTA and CDR2 FQGNSA. V was shortened by 5 bases and J by 6 bases, with 9 bases between the two germline ends. The CDR3 totals 12 residues.

This clone was observed a handful of times. The chain joins TRBV14 to TRBJ2-7; 10 positions agree with TRBD1. Germline V lookup: CDR1 SGHDN, CDR2 FVKESK. The ends lost 4 bases at V and 5 bases at J; junction bases unmatched: 5. There are 14 residues in the CDR3. The DNA for the CDR3 is TGTGCCAGCAGCCGGGACAGGGGCATGGACGAGCAGTACTTC. Translated: CASSRDRGMDEQYF.

The chain carries TRBV5-1 and TRBJ1-2; 7 positions agree with TRBD1. This CDR3 comprises 15 residues. Germline loops: CDR1 SGHRS, CDR2 YFSETQ. The ends lost 4 bases at V and 1 base at J; junction bases unmatched: 7. CDR3 sequence: CASSPPGQINYGYTF. The CDR3 region has the DNA TGCGCCAGCAGCCCACCGGGACAGATTAACTATGGCTACACCTTC.

J is TRBJ1-1 and V is TRBV7-9; D uncertain. The V gene's germline CDR1 is SEHNR and CDR2 FQNEAQ (reference sequence). CDR3 length equals 13 residues. Trimming took 4 bases from V and 4 from J, leaving 10 bases between them. The CDR3 DNA follows: TGTGCCAGCAGCTCGCCGTACGGCACTGAAGCTTTCTTT. The encoded protein is CASSSPYGTEAFF.

This clone was observed a handful of times. This rearrangement joins TRBV5-4 to TRBJ1-1; 7 bases fit TRBD1. The J segment lost 7 bases and the V segment lost 4 bases, leaving 7 bases of the junction unmatched. This CDR3 is 13 amino acids long. Looked up from germline, CDR1 is SGHNT and CDR2 is YYREEE (reference sequence). CDR3 in DNA: TGTGCCAGCAGCCCCAGGGGGGGCAGTGAAGCTTTCTTT. Residues: CASSPRGGSEAFF.

The chain has TRBV13 and TRBJ2-7, with 10 bases fitting TRBD2. V shed 6 bases, J shed 5 bases, and the junction held 13 bases outside the gene matches. The CDR3 contains 16 residues. Germline V gene sequence: CDR1 PRHDT, CDR2 FYEKMQ (reference sequence). DNA for the CDR3: TGTGCCAGCAGTCCAAGCCCGGGACTAGCGAACAACGAGCAGTACTTC. Amino acids: CASSPSPGLANNEQYF.

The chain combines TRBV2 with TRBJ2-7; 13 bases align to TRBD2. This CDR3 spans 16 amino acids. Germline loops: CDR1 SNHLY, CDR2 FYNNEI. The V segment lost 6 bases and the J segment 5 bases; nucleotides outside the gene matches: 10. CDR3 protein: CASRFTSGRALDEQYF. CDR3 DNA: TGTGCCAGCAGGTTTACTAGCGGGAGGGCCCTCGACGAGCAGTACTTC. The variable domain in full, completed from reference TRBV2 and TRBJ2-7, reads EPEVTQTPSHQVTQMGQEVILRCVPISNHLYFYWYRQILGQKVEFLVSFYNNEISEKSEIFDDQFSVERPDGSNFTLKIRSTKLEDSAMYFCASRFTSGRALDEQYFGPGTRLTVT.

The rearrangement links TRBV29-1 to TRBJ2-1; 12 bases agree with TRBD2. Trimming cost V 7 bases and J 4 bases; bases outside gene matches: 5. Germline V gene lookup returns CDR1 SQVTM and CDR2 ANQGSEA. The CDR3 has 14 residues. The CDR3 region has the DNA TGCAGCGCCAGGACTAGCGGGAAATACAATGAGCAGTTCTTC. It specifies CSARTSGKYNEQFF.